This T cell receptor (beta chain) was identified during a study of OX40 agonist ivuxolimab in advanced cancers. For the study at large: Three patients, one with hepatocellular carcinoma and two with cutaneous melanoma, achieved partial responses.

J lost 4 bases, V lost 3 bases, and 7 bases had no gene match. Germline CDR1 is MGHRA and CDR2 is YSYEKL. The CDR3 spans 16 residues. Regarding the study as a whole: Expanded clones were, on average, more numerous in CD8+ T cells than in CD4+.

The repertoire was sequenced with immunoSEQ multiplex PCR; TCRdb's copy has only in-frame clones and lacks some. The table has 100,000 or so clones, 75% to 95% seen once. Notes on this clone: Its antigen is unknown.

On cycle 4 day 1 and cycle 7 day 1, as well as at baseline, blood was sampled. The source of this sequence is an adult with an advanced solid tumor such as melanoma, head and neck, liver or kidney cancer. The sequenced sample was CD4+ or CD8+ T cells sorted from blood, obtained in a trial of the OX40 agonist ivuxolimab. The J gene is TRBJ2-1, the V gene TRBV4-1; 9 nucleotides match TRBD2. CDR3 protein: CASSHDSGSPYNEQFF. In DNA, the CDR3 is TGCGCCAGCAGCCACGATAGCGGGAGCCCTTACAATGAGCAGTTCTTC.